These T cell receptor beta chains were read from a single sample in a study of response to subunit inactivated influenza vaccine. TCRdb reanalysed the RT-PCR reads using MiXCR and keeps one entry per CDR3 protein. The sample has 150,000 to 200,000 distinct CDR3 sequences; approximately 12% are singletons. Separately, the same data were catalogued under a study of T cells expressing NK-cell markers.

Here the sequenced sample was CD8+ T cells sorted from PBMCs, taken less than 13 days after vaccination. These receptors were taken from a man between 50 and 59 years old who received an inactivated influenza vaccine. The CDR3 runs from the conserved cysteine through the conserved F or W. D genes are given only for firm matches. A row's size may be missing; if present it is once, few, many or a size class.

v_gene: TRBV10-3
d_gene: .
j_gene: TRBJ1-2
abundance: many
CDR3aa: CAILTLGGYTF
CDR3nt: TGTGCCATCCTCACCTTGGGGGGCTACACCTTC

v_gene: TRBV28
d_gene: TRBD2
j_gene: TRBJ2-1
abundance: many
CDR3aa: CASSLASGGVGYNEQFF
CDR3nt: TGTGCCAGCAGTTTGGCTAGCGGGGGGGTGGGCTACAATGAGCAGTTCTTC

v_gene: TRBV28
d_gene: TRBD1
j_gene: TRBJ2-2
abundance: many
CDR3aa: CASSQPPDRAGELFF
CDR3nt: TGTGCCAGCAGTCAACCCCCGGACAGGGCAGGGGAGCTGTTTTTT

v_gene: TRBV7-2
d_gene: .
j_gene: TRBJ2-1
abundance: .
CDR3aa: CASSFSGIIHEQFF
CDR3nt: TGTGCCAGCAGCTTTTCAGGGATAATTCATGAGCAGTTCTTC

v_gene: TRBV6-5
d_gene: .
j_gene: TRBJ2-2
abundance: few
CDR3aa: CASSYLGQGSTGELFF
CDR3nt: TGTGCCAGCAGTTACCTGGGGCAGGGGTCTACCGGGGAGCTGTTTTTT

v_gene: TRBV7-2
d_gene: .
j_gene: TRBJ1-1
abundance: .
CDR3aa: CASSLWVNTEAFF
CDR3nt: TGTGCCAGCAGCTTATGGGTGAACACTGAAGCTTTCTTT

v_gene: TRBV2
d_gene: .
j_gene: TRBJ2-7
abundance: few
CDR3aa: CASSEGRGLPYEQYF
CDR3nt: TGTGCCAGCAGTGAAGGCAGGGGATTACCCTACGAGCAGTACTTC

v_gene: TRBV9
d_gene: .
j_gene: TRBJ2-1
abundance: many
CDR3aa: CASSLGPGVEYNEQFF
CDR3nt: TGTGCCAGCAGCCTAGGCCCAGGGGTAGAATACAATGAGCAGTTCTTC

v_gene: TRBV20-1
d_gene: TRBD2
j_gene: TRBJ2-7
abundance: .
CDR3aa: CSARVSSGYYEQYF
CDR3nt: TGCAGTGCTAGAGTGTCTAGCGGGTACTACGAGCAGTACTTC

v_gene: TRBV7-9
d_gene: .
j_gene: TRBJ2-1
abundance: many
CDR3aa: CASSLAYSSYNEQFF
CDR3nt: TGTGCCAGCAGCTTAGCCTATAGTTCCTACAATGAGCAGTTCTTC

v_gene: TRBV6-1
d_gene: TRBD1
j_gene: TRBJ2-7
abundance: .
CDR3aa: CASRRQGAAYEQYF
CDR3nt: TGTGCCAGCAGAAGACAGGGGGCGGCCTACGAGCAGTACTTC

v_gene: TRBV28
d_gene: .
j_gene: TRBJ2-1
abundance: few
CDR3aa: CASSLWHEQFF
CDR3nt: TGTGCCAGCAGTTTGTGGCATGAGCAGTTCTTC

v_gene: TRBV5-6
d_gene: .
j_gene: TRBJ2-5
abundance: few
CDR3aa: CASSPPGSKEVTQYF
CDR3nt: TGTGCCAGCAGCCCGCCGGGATCCAAGGAAGTGACCCAGTACTTC